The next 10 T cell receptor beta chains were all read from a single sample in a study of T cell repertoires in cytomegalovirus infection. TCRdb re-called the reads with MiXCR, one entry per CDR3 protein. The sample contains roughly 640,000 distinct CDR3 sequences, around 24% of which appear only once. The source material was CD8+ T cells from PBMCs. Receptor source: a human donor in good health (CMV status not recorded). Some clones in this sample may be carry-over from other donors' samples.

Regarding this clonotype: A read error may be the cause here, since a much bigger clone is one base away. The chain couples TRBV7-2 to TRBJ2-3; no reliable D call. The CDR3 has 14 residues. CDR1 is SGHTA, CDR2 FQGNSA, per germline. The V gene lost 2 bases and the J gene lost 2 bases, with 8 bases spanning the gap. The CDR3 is CASSLFQDTDTQYF. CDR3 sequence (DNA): TGTGCCAGCAGCTTATTCCAAGACACAGATACGCAGTATTTT.

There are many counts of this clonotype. As DNA, the CDR3 is TGTGCCAGCAGCTCCCCGGCCCAGGGAGGGAACTATGGCTACACCTTC. Its translation is CASSSPAQGGNYGYTF. The V gene is TRBV7-9, the J gene TRBJ1-2, with a possible D match to TRBD1 (5 bases). This CDR3 spans 16 amino acids. Trimming left V 4 bases short and J 2 bases short, with 17 bases between. The germline V gene encodes CDR1 SEHNR and CDR2 FQNEAQ (reference sequence).

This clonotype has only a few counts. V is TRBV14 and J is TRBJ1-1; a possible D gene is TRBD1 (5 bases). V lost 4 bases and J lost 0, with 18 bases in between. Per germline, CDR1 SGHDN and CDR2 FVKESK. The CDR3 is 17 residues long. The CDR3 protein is CASSPTFAGLMNTEAFF. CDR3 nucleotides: TGTGCCAGCAGCCCGACCTTCGCAGGGCTAATGAACACTGAAGCTTTCTTT.

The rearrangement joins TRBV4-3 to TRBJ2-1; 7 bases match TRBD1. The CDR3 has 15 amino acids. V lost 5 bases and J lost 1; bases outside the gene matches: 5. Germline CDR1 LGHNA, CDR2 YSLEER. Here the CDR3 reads CASSAHRGSYNEQFF. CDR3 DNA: TGCGCCAGCAGCGCGCACAGGGGTTCCTACAATGAGCAGTTCTTC.

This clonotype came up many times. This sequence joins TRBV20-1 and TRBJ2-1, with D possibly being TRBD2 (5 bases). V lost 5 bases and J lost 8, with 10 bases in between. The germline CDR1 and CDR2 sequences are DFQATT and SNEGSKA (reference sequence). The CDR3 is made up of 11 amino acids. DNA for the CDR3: TGCAGTGCTCCAAGAGGGTATGAGCAGTTCTTC. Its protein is CSAPRGYEQFF.

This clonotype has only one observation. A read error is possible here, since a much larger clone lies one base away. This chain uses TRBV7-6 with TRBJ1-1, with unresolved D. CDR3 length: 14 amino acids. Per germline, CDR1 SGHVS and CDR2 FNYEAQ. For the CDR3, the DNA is TGTGCCAACAGCCTCCGTAAGGCGGCGGCTGAAGCTTTCTTT. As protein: CANSLRKAAAEAFF.

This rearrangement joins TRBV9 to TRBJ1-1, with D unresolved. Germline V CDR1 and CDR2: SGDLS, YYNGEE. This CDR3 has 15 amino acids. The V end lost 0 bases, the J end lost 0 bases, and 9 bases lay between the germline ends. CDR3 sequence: CASSVGQSVNTEAFF. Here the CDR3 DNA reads TGTGCCAGCAGCGTAGGGCAGAGCGTGAACACTGAAGCTTTCTTT.

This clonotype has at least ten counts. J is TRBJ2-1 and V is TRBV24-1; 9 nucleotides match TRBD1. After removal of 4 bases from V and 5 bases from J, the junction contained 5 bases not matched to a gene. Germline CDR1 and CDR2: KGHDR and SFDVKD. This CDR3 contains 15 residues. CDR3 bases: TGTGCCACCAGTGACTCCAGGACAGGGGACAATGAGCAGTTCTTC. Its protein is CATSDSRTGDNEQFF.

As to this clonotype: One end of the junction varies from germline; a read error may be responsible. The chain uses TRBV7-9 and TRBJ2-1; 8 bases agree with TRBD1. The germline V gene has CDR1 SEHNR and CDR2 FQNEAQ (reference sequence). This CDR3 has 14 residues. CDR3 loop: CASSTDRAYIEQFF. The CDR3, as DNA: TGTGCCAGCAGCACGGACAGGGCTTACATTGAGCAGTTCTTC. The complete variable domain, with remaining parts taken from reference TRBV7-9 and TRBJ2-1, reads DTGVSQNPRHKITKRGQNVTFRCDPISEHNRLYWYRQTLGQGPEFLTYFQNEAQLEKSRLLSDRFSAERPKGSFSTLEIQRTEQGDSAMYLCASSTDRAYIEQFFGPGTRLTVL.

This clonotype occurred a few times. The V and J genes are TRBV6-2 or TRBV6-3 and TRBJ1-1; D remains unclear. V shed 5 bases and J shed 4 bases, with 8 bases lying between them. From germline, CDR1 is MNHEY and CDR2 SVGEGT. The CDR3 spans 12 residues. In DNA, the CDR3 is TGTGCCAGCAGTCCGATCGGCACTGAAGCTTTCTTT. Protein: CASSPIGTEAFF.